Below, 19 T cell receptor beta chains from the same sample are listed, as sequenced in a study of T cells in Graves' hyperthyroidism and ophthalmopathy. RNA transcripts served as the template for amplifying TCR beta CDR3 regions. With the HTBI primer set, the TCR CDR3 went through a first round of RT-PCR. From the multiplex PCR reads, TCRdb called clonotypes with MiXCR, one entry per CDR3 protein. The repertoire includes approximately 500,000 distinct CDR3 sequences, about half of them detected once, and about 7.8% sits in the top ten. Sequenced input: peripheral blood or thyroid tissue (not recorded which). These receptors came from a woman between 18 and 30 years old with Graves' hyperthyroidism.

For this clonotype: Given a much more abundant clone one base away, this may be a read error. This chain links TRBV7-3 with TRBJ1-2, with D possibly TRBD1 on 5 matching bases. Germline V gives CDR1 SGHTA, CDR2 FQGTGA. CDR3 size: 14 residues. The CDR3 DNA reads TGTGACAGCAGCTTGGGAGGGGAGGAAGGTGGCTACACCTTC. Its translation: CDSSLGGEEGGYTF.

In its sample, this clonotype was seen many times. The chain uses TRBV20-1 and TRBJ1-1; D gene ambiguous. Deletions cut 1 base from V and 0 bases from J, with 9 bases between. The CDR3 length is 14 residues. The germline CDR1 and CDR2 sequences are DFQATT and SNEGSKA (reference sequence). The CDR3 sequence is CSARVSSMNTEAFF. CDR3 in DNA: TGCAGTGCTAGAGTGTCGAGCATGAACACTGAAGCTTTCTTT.

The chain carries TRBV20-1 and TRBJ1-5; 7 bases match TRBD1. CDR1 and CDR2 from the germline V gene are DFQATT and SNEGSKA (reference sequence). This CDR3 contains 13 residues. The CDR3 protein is CRAVGQLNQPQHF. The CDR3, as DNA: TGCAGAGCCGTGGGACAGTTGAATCAGCCCCAGCATTTT.

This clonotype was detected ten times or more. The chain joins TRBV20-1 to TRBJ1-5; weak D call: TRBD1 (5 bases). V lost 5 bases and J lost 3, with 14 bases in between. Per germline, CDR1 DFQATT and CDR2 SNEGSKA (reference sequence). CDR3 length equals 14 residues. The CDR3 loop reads CSAVWGGDNQPQHF. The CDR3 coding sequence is TGCAGTGCTGTCTGGGGGGGTGACAATCAGCCCCAGCATTTT.

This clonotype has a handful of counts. The CDR3 coding sequence is TGTGCCAGCAGTGAAGCGCGAGATACGCAGTATTTT. Translation: CASSEARDTQYF. This rearrangement joins TRBV2 to TRBJ2-3; no clear D. The CDR3 is 12 residues long. Germline V CDR1 and CDR2: SNHLY, FYNNEI. Trimming cost V 0 bases and J 5 bases, with 3 bases left between them.

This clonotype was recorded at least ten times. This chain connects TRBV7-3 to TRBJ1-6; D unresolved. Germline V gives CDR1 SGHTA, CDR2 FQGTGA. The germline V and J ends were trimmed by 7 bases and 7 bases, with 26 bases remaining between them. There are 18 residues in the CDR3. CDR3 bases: TGTGCCAGCAACCTTAAAACCAGAGGGCGAACTAACAATTCACCCCTCCACTTT. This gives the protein CASNLKTRGRTNNSPLHF.

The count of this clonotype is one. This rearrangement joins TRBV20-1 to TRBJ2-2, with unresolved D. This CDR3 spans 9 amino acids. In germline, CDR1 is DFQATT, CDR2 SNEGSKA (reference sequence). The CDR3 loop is CSETGELFF. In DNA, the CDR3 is TGCAGCGAGACAGGGGAGCTGTTTTTT.

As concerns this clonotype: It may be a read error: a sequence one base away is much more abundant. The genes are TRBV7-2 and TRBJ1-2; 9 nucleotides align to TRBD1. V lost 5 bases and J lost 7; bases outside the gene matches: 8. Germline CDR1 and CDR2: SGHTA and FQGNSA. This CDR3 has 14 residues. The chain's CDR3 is CASSPGQGTGGYTF. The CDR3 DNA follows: TGTGCCAGCAGCCCGGGACAGGGAACCGGTGGCTACACCTTC.

CDR3 DNA sequence: TGCAGTGCTAGACGGGACAGGGAGTCTGGGGCCAACGTCCTGACTTTC. Its translation is CSARRDRESGANVLTF. The J gene is TRBJ2-6, the V gene TRBV20-1; 9 bases fit TRBD1. V was pared by 2 bases and J by 1 base, with 3 bases of the junction left unmatched. Per germline, CDR1 DFQATT and CDR2 SNEGSKA (reference sequence). The CDR3 has 16 residues.

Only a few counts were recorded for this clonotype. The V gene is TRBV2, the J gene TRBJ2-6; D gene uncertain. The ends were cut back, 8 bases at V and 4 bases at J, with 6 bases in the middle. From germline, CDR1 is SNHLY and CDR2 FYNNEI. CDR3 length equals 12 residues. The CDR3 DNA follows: TGTGCCAGCTACGGGGGGGCCAACGTCCTGACTTTC. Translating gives CASYGGANVLTF.

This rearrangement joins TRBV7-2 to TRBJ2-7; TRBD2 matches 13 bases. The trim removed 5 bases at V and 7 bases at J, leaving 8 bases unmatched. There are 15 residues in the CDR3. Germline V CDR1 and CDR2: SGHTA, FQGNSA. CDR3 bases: TGTGCCAGCAGCCTATGGACTAGCGGGAGTAATGAGCAGTACTTC. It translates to CASSLWTSGSNEQYF.

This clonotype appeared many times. The CDR3 protein is CASSLAGSGVEQYF. CDR3 coding DNA: TGTGCCAGCAGTTTAGCGGGTAGCGGGGTTGAGCAGTACTTC. The chain is built from TRBV12-3 or TRBV12-4 and TRBJ2-7, with 8 bases identical to TRBD2. The CDR3 is 14 amino acids. The V gene end was trimmed by 0 bases and the J gene end by 7 bases; junction bases not matched to a gene: 5.

The chain's CDR3 is CSEGGDGYTF. CDR3 coding DNA: TGCAGCGAGGGGGGGGACGGCTACACCTTC. The J gene is TRBJ1-2, the V gene TRBV29-1, with a possible D match to TRBD1 (6 bases). Trimming pared 7 bases from V and 8 bases from J, leaving 11 bases between. The CDR3 sequence is 10 residues long. CDR1 is SQVTM, CDR2 ANQGSEA, per germline.

The DNA for the CDR3 is TGCAGTGCTAGCTGGGGGAGGGGAGACACCGGGGAGCTGTTTTTT. This sequence encodes CSASWGRGDTGELFF. The J gene is TRBJ2-2, the V gene TRBV20-1; 7 bases agree with TRBD2. From germline, CDR1 is DFQATT and CDR2 SNEGSKA (reference sequence). J lost 3 bases, V lost 3 bases, and 7 bases had no gene match. The CDR3 runs 15 residues.

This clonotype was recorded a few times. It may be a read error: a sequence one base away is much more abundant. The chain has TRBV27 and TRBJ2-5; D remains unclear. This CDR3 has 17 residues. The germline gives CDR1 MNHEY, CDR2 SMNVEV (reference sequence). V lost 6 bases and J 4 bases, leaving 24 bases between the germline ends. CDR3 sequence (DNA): TGTGCCAGCAGCTTTCGGGCAGAGGTCGCTGCGCGAGAGACCCAGTACTTC. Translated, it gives CASSFRAEVAARETQYF.

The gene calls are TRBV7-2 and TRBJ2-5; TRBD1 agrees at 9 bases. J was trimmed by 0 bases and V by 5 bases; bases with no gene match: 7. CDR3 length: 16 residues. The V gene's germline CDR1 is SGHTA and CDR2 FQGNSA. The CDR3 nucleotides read TGTGCCAGCAGCCAAGGACAGGGGCGGGACCAAGAGACCCAGTACTTC. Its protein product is CASSQGQGRDQETQYF.

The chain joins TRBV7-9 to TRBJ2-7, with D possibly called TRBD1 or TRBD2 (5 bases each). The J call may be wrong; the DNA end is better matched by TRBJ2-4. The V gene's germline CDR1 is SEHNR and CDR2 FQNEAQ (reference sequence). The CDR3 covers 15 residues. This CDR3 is CASSFGVERGNIQYF. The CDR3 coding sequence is TGTGCCAGCAGCTTCGGAGTTGAGAGGGGCAACATTCAGTACTTC.

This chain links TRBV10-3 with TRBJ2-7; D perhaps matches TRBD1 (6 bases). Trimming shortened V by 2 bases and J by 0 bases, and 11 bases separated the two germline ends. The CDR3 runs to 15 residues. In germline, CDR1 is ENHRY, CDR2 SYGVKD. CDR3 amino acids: CAISELWDTSYEQYF. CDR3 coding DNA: TGTGCCATCAGTGAGCTTTGGGACACCTCCTACGAGCAGTACTTC.

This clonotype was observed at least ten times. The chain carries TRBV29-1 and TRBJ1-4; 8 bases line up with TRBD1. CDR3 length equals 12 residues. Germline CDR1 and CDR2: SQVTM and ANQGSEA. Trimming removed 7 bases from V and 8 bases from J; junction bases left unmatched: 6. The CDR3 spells CSAMDREEKLFF. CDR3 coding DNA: TGCAGCGCCATGGACAGGGAGGAAAAACTGTTTTTT. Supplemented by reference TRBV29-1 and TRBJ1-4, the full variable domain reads SAVISQKPSRDICQRGTSLTIQCQVDSQVTMMFWYRQQPGQSLTLIATANQGSEATYESGFVIDKFPISRPNLTFSTLTVSNMSPEDSSIYLCSAMDREEKLFFGSGTQLSVL.